The 10 T cell receptor beta chains reported below all come from one sample, sequenced in a study of T cell clonality in common variable immunodeficiency. These receptors lack a known antigen. Using immunoSEQ multiplex PCR, the repertoire was profiled, and TCRdb retains in-frame clones only, with some absent. The sample lists fewer than 40,000 clones, none appearing once, the ten largest making up 6.7%. Study-wide results and caveats: Reportedly, TCR beta sequences from common variable immunodeficiency showed fewer deletions and N-nucleotide insertions.

The sample comprised peripheral blood mononuclear cells. These receptors all come from a human donor with common variable immunodeficiency.

This clone was found a few times. The read halts 3 residues ahead of the CDR3 end, with the missing end drawn from the germline J gene. The chain has TRBV11-3 and TRBJ2-7, with 7 nucleotides matching TRBD1. Looked up from germline, CDR1 is SGHNT and CDR2 is YENEEA. J gave up 3 bases and V 2 bases, and 4 bases lay outside the gene matches. The length of the CDR3 is 14 residues. The CDR3: CASSLQQGSYEQYF. The sequenced part of the CDR3 DNA is TGTGCCAGCAGCTTACAACAGGGGAGCTACGAG.

Only a few counts were recorded for this clone. The read ends 3 residues early relative to the CDR3; the germline J gene fills the gap. This chain links TRBV7-6 with TRBJ1-3; D is perhaps TRBD1 (6 bases). The V end was cut by 3 bases, the J end by 2 bases, with 14 bases between. Germline values: CDR1 SGHVS, CDR2 FNYEAQ. The CDR3 sequence is 16 residues long. CDR3 protein: CASSFTGKGPGNTIYF. CDR3 bases read: TGTGCCAGCAGCTTTACAGGGAAGGGGCCTGGAAACACC.

This clone came up a few times. The read gets to within 3 residues of the CDR3 end, and the germline J gene fills in the rest. The rearrangement joins TRBV7-6 to TRBJ2-7, with 9 bases fitting TRBD1. The CDR3 consists of 15 residues. The germline CDR1 and CDR2 sequences are SGHVS and FNYEAQ. With V trimmed by 5 bases and J by 5 bases, 10 bases remained unmatched. Here the CDR3 reads CASSRYRDRVHEQYF. The part of the CDR3 DNA that was read is TGTGCCAGCAGCAGATACCGGGACAGGGTTCACGAG.

This clone was counted only a few times. The read is 3 residues too short to cover the CDR3 end, so that end is filled in from the germline J gene. V and J are TRBV19 and TRBJ2-7; 8 bases align to TRBD1. The CDR3 covers 14 residues. J was trimmed by 5 bases and V by 10 bases; bases with no gene match: 13. CDR1 is LNHDA, CDR2 SQIVND, per germline (reference sequence). CDR3: CATSSIGQGNEQYF. Partial CDR3 DNA: TGTGCCACCAGTAGTATTGGACAGGGCAACGAG.

This clone came up many times. Sequencing ends 3 residues short of the CDR3 end; the germline J gene provides the rest. The gene calls are TRBV7-9 and TRBJ1-6; D is unresolved. The V gene lost 4 bases and the J gene lost 9 bases, with 7 bases spanning the gap. Germline values: CDR1 SEHNR, CDR2 FQNEAQ (reference sequence). This CDR3 is built from 12 residues. The CDR3 DNA, read in part, is TGTGCCAGCAGCTCCAAGGGTTCACCC. As protein: CASSSKGSP. The entire CDR3 reads CASSSKGSPLHF. The full variable domain, with the rest looked up from reference TRBV7-9 and TRBJ1-6, is DTGVSQNPRHKITKRGQNVTFRCDPISEHNRLYWYRQTLGQGPEFLTYFQNEAQLEKSRLLSDRFSAERPKGSFSTLEIQRTEQGDSAMYLCASSSKGSPLHFGNGTRLTVT.

This clone was counted only a few times. The read stops 3 residues short of the end of the CDR3; the missing end is completed from the germline J gene. V usage is TRBV7-6 and J usage is TRBJ1-2, with 7 bases that match TRBD1. Germline V gene lookup returns CDR1 SGHVS and CDR2 FNYEAQ. V was clipped by 5 bases and J by 4 bases; unmatched bases: 4. This CDR3 comprises 13 residues. CDR3 residues: CASSPQGSYGYTF. The sequenced part of the CDR3 DNA is TGTGCCAGCAGCCCACAGGGGTCCTATGGC.

This clone has more than one count but fewer than ten. The DNA ends 3 residues before the CDR3 does, and the rest of the CDR3 is filled in from the germline J gene. The rearrangement uses TRBV6-2 or TRBV6-3 and TRBJ2-1; 9 bases map to TRBD2. Germline V gives CDR1 MNHEY, CDR2 SVGEGT. V was clipped by 5 bases and J by 4 bases; unmatched bases: 6. The CDR3 totals 15 residues. The CDR3 DNA, read in part, is TGTGCCAGCAGTCTTAGACTAGCGGTTTACAATGAG. Translated: CASSLRLAVYNE. The CDR3 in full is CASSLRLAVYNEQFF.

This clone was counted only a few times. The read ends 3 residues before the CDR3 terminus; that terminus is restored from the germline J gene. V is TRBV7-8 and J is TRBJ1-2; 8 nucleotides line up with TRBD1. The CDR3 is made up of 16 amino acids. J was trimmed by 2 bases and V by 5 bases; bases with no gene match: 10. Germline V CDR1 and CDR2: SGHVS, FQNEAQ. The sequenced CDR3 bases are TGTGCCAGCAGCCCTACTGGACAGGGTAGAAACTATGGC. This gives the protein CASSPTGQGRNYG. The entire CDR3 is CASSPTGQGRNYGYTF.

This clone was counted many times. The read falls 3 residues short of the CDR3 end, and the missing part is taken from the germline J gene. The chain employs TRBV28 and TRBJ1-5, with D hard to call. The CDR3 runs to 16 residues. CDR1 and CDR2 from the germline V gene are MDHEN and SYDVKM. V gave up 2 bases and J gave up 4 bases, with 15 bases separating them. CDR3 bases read: TGTGCCAGCAGTTTACCCCTGCGGTTACGGAATCAGCCC. It translates to CASSLPLRLRNQP. The whole CDR3 sequence reads CASSLPLRLRNQPQHF. The full variable domain, in which reference TRBV28 and TRBJ1-5 provide the parts outside the CDR3, is DVKVTQSSRYLVKRTGEKVFLECVQDMDHENMFWYRQDPGLGLRLIYFSYDVKMKEKGDIPEGYSVSREKKERFSLILESASTNQTSMYLCASSLPLRLRNQPQHFGDGTRLSIL.

The table lists this clone with many counts. The observed sequence ends 3 residues before the CDR3 terminus, with the missing tail filled in from the germline J gene. The genes are TRBV2 and TRBJ2-4; D is ambiguous. Germline V lookup: CDR1 SNHLY, CDR2 FYNNEI. This CDR3 is 14 amino acids long. The ends were cut back, 6 bases at V and 0 bases at J, with 9 bases in the middle. The CDR3 region is CASRSTIAKNIQYF. The covered CDR3 bases are TGTGCCAGCAGATCCACTATAGCCAAAAACATT.